Here is one TCR beta chain with its context. What it recognizes is unknown. This sample was taken from a study of PD-1 blockade in mismatch repair-deficient tumors. Study information: Patients had about eleven mismatch repair-deficient cancer types and were previously treated and progressing. Overall study results and limits: Rapid post-treatment expansion, then contraction, generally preceding radiologic response, marked tumor-resident clones.

All patients were mismatch repair deficient, assessed by either PCR or immunohistochemistry. The TCR-sequenced patients were a few responders to pembrolizumab. Clones were sequenced by immunoSEQ multiplex PCR, and TCRdb holds only the in-frame ones, with some missing. The table shows about 66,000 clones, with around 80% occurring only once. V lost 2 bases and J lost 6, with 16 bases in between. The CDR3 is made up of 15 amino acids. Germline V gives CDR1 SGHTA, CDR2 FQGNSA. The chain couples TRBV7-2 to TRBJ1-2; D perhaps matches TRBD1 (6 bases). Here the sequenced sample was peripheral blood, taken 2 weeks after starting pembrolizumab. The sequence came from an adult with mismatch repair-deficient cancer. CDR3 residues: CASSLLPPGAHGYTF. CDR3 nucleotides: TGTGCCAGCAGCTTATTGCCGCCGGGGGCTCATGGCTACACCTTC.